The clone carrying this TCR beta chain has more than one count but fewer than ten. Its antigen is undetermined. This CDR3 contains 14 residues. V shed 3 bases and J shed 4 bases, with 10 bases lying between them. The germline gives CDR1 MNHEY, CDR2 SVGAGI. This sample stems from a study of T cell responses to AZD1222 COVID-19 vaccine. Study background: The analysis combined second doses at about 4 or about 12 weeks.

Broader study findings: Repertoires were sampled only after the peak T cell response.

Using immunoSEQ multiplex PCR, the repertoire was profiled, and TCRdb retains in-frame clones only, with some absent. The table has 60,000 to 80,000 clones, around 86% seen once. The specimen comprised peripheral blood, sampled on day 0 of AZD1222 vaccination. The clonotype originates from an adult in good health. The chain is built from TRBV6-5 and TRBJ1-3, with D possibly matching TRBD1 (6 bases). In DNA, the CDR3 is TGTGCCAGCAGTTATTCAGGGGTCGGAAACACCATATATTTT. Protein: CASSYSGVGNTIYF.